The 27 T cell receptor beta chains given below trace back to one sample, sequenced in a study of OX40 agonist ivuxolimab in advanced cancers. Measured with immunoSEQ multiplex PCR; TCRdb has only the in-frame clones, and not every one. The repertoire holds 45,000 to 70,000 clones, with about 89% as singletons. Material: CD4+ or CD8+ T cells sorted from blood, obtained in a trial of the OX40 agonist ivuxolimab. These receptors were collected from an adult with an advanced solid tumor such as melanoma, head and neck, liver or kidney cancer.

The rearrangement uses TRBV7-2 and TRBJ1-5; TRBD1 agrees at 9 bases. Germline V gene lookup returns CDR1 SGHTA and CDR2 FQGNSA. The CDR3 consists of 15 residues. The V gene end was trimmed by 4 bases and the J gene end by 4 bases; junction bases not matched to a gene: 5. The CDR3 sequence: CASSSSGTGNQPQHF. The DNA for the CDR3 is TGTGCCAGCAGCTCGAGCGGGACAGGGAATCAGCCCCAGCATTTT.

For the CDR3, the DNA is TGTGCCAGCAGCCCCGGGACTAGCGGAACGACAGATACGCAGTATTTT. Translated: CASSPGTSGTTDTQYF. The V and J genes are TRBV11-3 and TRBJ2-3; the match to TRBD2 covers 11 bases. CDR3 size: 16 residues. Germline V CDR1 and CDR2: SGHNT, YENEEA. After removal of 5 bases from V and 3 bases from J, the junction contained 7 bases not matched to a gene. The full variable domain, completed using reference TRBV11-3 and TRBJ2-3, is EAGVVQSPRYKIIEKKQPVAFWCNPISGHNTLYWYLQNLGQGPELLIRYENEEAVDDSQLPKDRFSAERLKGVDSTLKIQPAELGDSAVYLCASSPGTSGTTDTQYFGPGTRLTVL.

This chain connects TRBV5-8 to TRBJ2-3; D is undetermined. Trimming stripped 0 bases from V and 0 bases from J, with 8 bases between. CDR1 SGHTS and CDR2 YDEGEE come from the germline V gene. The CDR3 runs to 15 residues. Here the CDR3 reads CASSLDLQSTDTQYF. The CDR3 DNA sequence: TGTGCCAGCAGCTTGGACCTACAAAGCACAGATACGCAGTATTTT.

The chain is built from TRBV7-2 and TRBJ2-1, with D tentatively TRBD1 (5 bases). CDR3 size: 16 residues. CDR1 and CDR2 (germline): SGHTA, FQGNSA. The ends were cut back, 6 bases at V and 7 bases at J, with 22 bases in the middle. This CDR3 reads CASRYFSSSDNNEQFF. As DNA, the CDR3 is TGTGCCAGCAGGTACTTCAGCAGCTCGGACAATAATGAGCAGTTCTTC.

The genes are TRBV19 and TRBJ2-5; possibly TRBD2 for D (6 bases). V lost 5 bases and J lost 3, with 7 bases in between. The CDR3 is made up of 12 amino acids. CDR1 is LNHDA and CDR2 is SQIVND in the germline V gene (reference sequence). CDR3 sequence: CASSRGKETQYF. CDR3 DNA sequence: TGTGCCAGTAGTCGGGGGAAAGAGACCCAGTACTTC. Combining the CDR3 with reference TRBV19 and TRBJ2-5 gives the whole variable domain DGGITQSPKYLFRKEGQNVTLSCEQNLNHDAMYWYRQDPGQGLRLIYYSQIVNDFQKGDIAEGYSVSREKKESFPLTVTSAQKNPTAFYLCASSRGKETQYFGPGTRLLVL.

The rearrangement links TRBV5-1 to TRBJ2-1, with a weak D call TRBD2 (5 bases). There are 15 residues in the CDR3. V shed 4 bases and J shed 2 bases, with 13 bases lying between them. From germline, CDR1 is SGHRS and CDR2 YFSETQ. In nucleotides, the CDR3 is TGCGCCAGCAGCCCGGACGAGGGAGCCTACAATGAGCAGTTCTTC. Its protein product is CASSPDEGAYNEQFF.

J is TRBJ1-1 and V is TRBV30; tentative D call: TRBD1 (5 bases). The CDR3 covers 14 residues. The germline CDR1 and CDR2 sequences are GTSNPN and SVGIG (reference sequence). Trimming took off 3 bases at V and 2 bases at J, with 13 bases between the two ends. CDR3 residues: CAWRALGANTEAFF. Written as DNA, the CDR3 is TGTGCCTGGAGAGCCTTAGGGGCCAACACTGAAGCTTTCTTT.

This clone was picked up one time. This chain joins TRBV7-6 and TRBJ2-1; 7 bases match TRBD2. V was pared by 4 bases and J by 2 bases, with 8 bases of the junction left unmatched. Germline V gene lookup returns CDR1 SGHVS and CDR2 FNYEAQ. This CDR3 is 16 amino acids long. The CDR3 nucleotides read TGTGCCAGCAGCTCCGGTTGGGACTACACCTACAATGAGCAGTTCTTC. Encoded protein: CASSSGWDYTYNEQFF. The entire variable domain, with the rest obtained from reference TRBV7-6 and TRBJ2-1, is as follows: GAGVSQSPRYKVTKRGQDVALRCDPISGHVSLYWYRQALGQGPEFLTYFNYEAQQDKSGLPNDRFSAERPEGSISTLTIQRTEQRDSAMYRCASSSGWDYTYNEQFFGPGTRLTVL.

The chain is built from TRBV7-3 and TRBJ2-1; the D gene is possibly TRBD1 (6 bases). CDR1 and CDR2 (germline): SGHTA, FQGTGA. Trimming removed 5 bases at V and 5 bases at J, with 16 bases between. The CDR3 is 15 amino acids. The CDR3: CASSQGGRSHNEQFF. CDR3 DNA: TGTGCCAGCAGCCAAGGGGGTAGGAGCCACAATGAGCAGTTCTTC.

V is TRBV2 and J is TRBJ2-1; 15 nucleotides align to TRBD2. Per germline, CDR1 SNHLY and CDR2 FYNNEI. V trimming: 6 bases; J trimming: 7 bases; junction bases outside the gene matches: 4. The CDR3 loop spans 15 amino acids. The CDR3 coding sequence is TGTGCCAGCAGCCGGACTAGCGGGGGGGCAAATGAGCAGTTCTTC. As protein: CASSRTSGGANEQFF.

The rearrangement joins TRBV27 to TRBJ2-2, with unresolved D. V lost 3 bases and J 4 bases, leaving 6 bases between the germline ends. This CDR3 has 13 amino acids. Looked up from germline, CDR1 is MNHEY and CDR2 is SMNVEV (reference sequence). The CDR3 DNA sequence: TGTGCCAGCAGTTTGGTGAGCACCGGGGAGCTGTTTTTT. It translates to CASSLVSTGELFF.

This chain joins TRBV7-9 and TRBJ2-5; the D gene is possibly TRBD1 (6 bases). Trimming took 5 bases from V and 1 from J, leaving 11 bases between them. CDR3 size: 14 residues. CDR1 SEHNR and CDR2 FQNEAQ come from the germline V gene (reference sequence). CDR3 sequence reads: CASSAAGAQETQYF. The CDR3 DNA is TGTGCCAGCAGCGCCGCAGGGGCCCAAGAGACCCAGTACTTC. The entire variable domain, with the rest obtained from reference TRBV7-9 and TRBJ2-5, is as follows: DTGVSQNPRHKITKRGQNVTFRCDPISEHNRLYWYRQTLGQGPEFLTYFQNEAQLEKSRLLSDRFSAERPKGSFSTLEIQRTEQGDSAMYLCASSAAGAQETQYFGPGTRLLVL.

Points on this clone: The sample has other DNA sequences that encode this CDR3 too. V gene TRBV5-1 combines with J gene TRBJ2-7; possible D gene TRBD2, 5 bases. This CDR3 contains 12 residues. Looked up from germline, CDR1 is SGHRS and CDR2 is YFSETQ. The V end lost 4 bases, the J end lost 4 bases, and 9 bases lay between the germline ends. The CDR3 DNA sequence: TGCGCCAGCAGCCCCGGCGGGTACGAGCAGTACTTC. Protein: CASSPGGYEQYF. The full variable domain, its missing parts supplied by reference TRBV5-1 and TRBJ2-7, is KAGVTQTPRYLIKTRGQQVTLSCSPISGHRSVSWYQQTPGQGLQFLFEYFSETQRNKGNFPGRFSGRQFSNSRSEMNVSTLELGDSALYLCASSPGGYEQYFGPGTRLTVT.

V usage is TRBV19 and J usage is TRBJ1-2, with a weak D call TRBD1 (5 bases). The CDR3 runs to 14 residues. Trimming took off 5 bases at V and 3 bases at J, with 13 bases between the two ends. CDR1 and CDR2 (germline): LNHDA, SQIVND (reference sequence). The CDR3 is CASSPRQTHYGYTF. The CDR3 region has the DNA TGTGCCAGTAGTCCTAGACAGACCCACTATGGCTACACCTTC. The whole variable domain, remainder taken from reference TRBV19 and TRBJ1-2, is DGGITQSPKYLFRKEGQNVTLSCEQNLNHDAMYWYRQDPGQGLRLIYYSQIVNDFQKGDIAEGYSVSREKKESFPLTVTSAQKNPTAFYLCASSPRQTHYGYTFGSGTRLTVV.

The J gene is TRBJ2-6, the V gene TRBV6-5, with unresolved D. Germline V lookup: CDR1 MNHEY, CDR2 SVGAGI. This CDR3 has 15 residues. Trimming removed 7 bases at V and 0 bases at J, with 10 bases between. DNA for the CDR3: TGTGCCAGCAAATTGCAGAGCTCTGGGGCCAACGTCCTGACTTTC. This codes for CASKLQSSGANVLTF.

The chain recombines TRBV7-3 with TRBJ2-3; D gene uncertain. The germline CDR1 and CDR2 sequences are SGHTA and FQGTGA. CDR3 length: 13 residues. V was cut by 2 bases and J by 6 bases, with 9 bases left in between. Here the CDR3 DNA reads TGTGCCAGCAGCTTAGGCTCCTGGGATACGCAGTATTTT. Translating it yields CASSLGSWDTQYF.

This clone was seen a few times. This sequence joins TRBV16 and TRBJ1-2; D unclear. The CDR3 is 14 residues long. Germline V gene sequence: CDR1 KGHSY, CDR2 FQNENV. V was trimmed by 0 bases and J by 3 bases, leaving 8 bases between them. In DNA, the CDR3 is TGTGCCAGCAGCCAATCAAGGTTAGACTATGGCTACACCTTC. It codes for CASSQSRLDYGYTF.

The V gene is TRBV29-1, the J gene TRBJ1-2; D remains ambiguous. Trimming stripped 3 bases from V and 5 bases from J, with 10 bases between. Germline CDR1 SQVTM, CDR2 ANQGSEA. There are 12 residues in the CDR3. The CDR3 DNA reads as TGCAGCGTTGAGGCTGAAGGTTATGGCTACACCTTC. It specifies CSVEAEGYGYTF.

The genes are TRBV30 and TRBJ2-7, with D hard to call. The CDR3 has 11 amino acids. V dropped 0 bases and J dropped 4 bases, with 4 bases sitting between them. Germline-derived CDR1 and CDR2 are GTSNPN and SVGIG (reference sequence). CDR3 protein: CAWSVRYEQYF. CDR3 coding DNA: TGTGCCTGGAGTGTCAGGTACGAGCAGTACTTC.

This clone was picked up a small number of times. The chain recombines TRBV4-2 with TRBJ2-7, with 10 bases fitting TRBD1. Looked up from germline, CDR1 is LGHNA and CDR2 is YNFKEQ. V shed 2 bases, J shed 2 bases, and the junction held 3 bases outside the gene matches. This CDR3 has 15 amino acids. CDR3 in amino acids: CASSQSGTGAYEQYF. In DNA form, the CDR3 reads TGTGCCAGCAGCCAATCAGGGACAGGGGCCTACGAGCAGTACTTC.

CDR3 nucleotide sequence: TGTGCCACCAGTACCGGGACAGGGGGCTCCTACGAGCAGTACTTC. Translating gives CATSTGTGGSYEQYF. V usage is TRBV15 and J usage is TRBJ2-7; 11 bases match TRBD1. The CDR3 totals 15 residues. Germline-derived CDR1 and CDR2 are LNHNV and YYDKDF (reference sequence). V dropped 6 bases and J dropped 0; count of bases not matched to a gene: 4.

The V gene is TRBV5-6, the J gene TRBJ1-1, with TRBD1 matching 8 bases. Germline CDR1 SGHDT, CDR2 YYEEEE. V lost 4 bases, J lost 3 bases, and 11 bases stayed unmatched. The CDR3 covers 16 residues. CDR3 sequence reads: CASSRITGGLDTEAFF. Here the CDR3 DNA reads TGTGCCAGCAGCCGCATAACAGGGGGGTTGGACACTGAAGCTTTCTTT.

This chain connects TRBV11-2 to TRBJ2-2; a possible D gene is TRBD2 (7 bases). The CDR3 loop spans 16 amino acids. Trimming took off 4 bases at V and 5 bases at J, with 17 bases between the two ends. CDR1 is SGHAT, CDR2 FQNNGV, per germline. CDR3 nucleotides: TGTGCCAGCAGCTCCTCGGGGGGCGGCGGTACCGGGGAGCTGTTTTTT. Translation gives CASSSSGGGGTGELFF.

The chain employs TRBV19 and TRBJ1-1; the match to TRBD1 covers 7 bases. V lost 3 bases and J lost 1; bases outside the gene matches: 2. The germline CDR1 and CDR2 sequences are LNHDA and SQIVND (reference sequence). The CDR3 is made up of 14 amino acids. The CDR3 loop reads CASSIRTGNTEAFF. The CDR3 region has the DNA TGTGCCAGTAGTATTAGGACAGGGAACACTGAAGCTTTCTTT. Complete variable domain (other parts from reference TRBV19 and TRBJ1-1): DGGITQSPKYLFRKEGQNVTLSCEQNLNHDAMYWYRQDPGQGLRLIYYSQIVNDFQKGDIAEGYSVSREKKESFPLTVTSAQKNPTAFYLCASSIRTGNTEAFFGQGTRLTVV.

The genes are TRBV5-3 and TRBJ1-3; 8 nucleotides line up with TRBD1. TRBV5-3 is an open reading frame whose function is uncertain. J gave up 1 base and V 2 bases, and 2 bases lay outside the gene matches. The CDR3 contains 15 residues. CDR3 residues: CARSLYRGSGNTIYF. The CDR3 DNA sequence: TGTGCCAGAAGCTTATACAGGGGGTCTGGAAACACCATATATTTT.

CDR3 DNA: TGTGCCAGCAGCTTGACAGGGACCGAGCAGTACTTC. Its translation: CASSLTGTEQYF. This rearrangement joins TRBV2 to TRBJ2-7; 7 positions match TRBD1. The CDR3 is made up of 12 amino acids. V gave up 6 bases and J gave up 6 bases; unmatched junction bases: 5. Per the germline V gene, CDR1 is SNHLY and CDR2 is FYNNEI.

V and J are TRBV2 and TRBJ1-6; 7 bases align to TRBD1. J gave up 6 bases and V 6 bases, and 8 bases lay outside the gene matches. The CDR3 contains 15 residues. Germline lookup yields CDR1 SNHLY and CDR2 FYNNEI. The CDR3 DNA sequence: TGTGCCAGCAGCGCGTCCGGGACAGTTAATTCACCCCTCCACTTT. It specifies CASSASGTVNSPLHF.